The sequence of this T cell receptor beta chain was determined in a study of metastatic and nonmetastatic thyroid tumors. The wider study: Repertoires of blood and of tissue (tumor or nodule) from malignant and benign thyroid patients were compared. Findings of the study overall: It was reported that TCR beta diversity was significantly higher in malignant thyroid tumors than benign nodules, in blood and tumor.

About this clone: Antigen: not known.

MiXCR was used by TCRdb to re-call the PCR reads. This table holds 30,000 to 45,000 clones, more than 25% found once. Before thyroid surgery, none of the patients had received any treatment. This CDR3 has 14 residues. V dropped 3 bases and J dropped 0 bases, with 6 bases sitting between them. Germline V lookup: CDR1 MNHNS, CDR2 SASEGT. The sequenced sample consisted of blood. The J gene is TRBJ1-5, the V gene TRBV6-1; D not certain. The TCR originated in a male donor with papillary thyroid cancer or a benign thyroid nodule (not recorded which). Some clones in this sample may be carry-over from other donors' samples. The CDR3 nucleotides are TGTGCCAGCAGTGACGGTTTTAGCAATCAGCCCCAGCATTTT. Translated, it gives CASSDGFSNQPQHF.